Sequencing of this TCR beta chain was carried out in a study of T cell responses to AZD1222 COVID-19 vaccine. This clone counts as medium-sized. Its antigen is currently unknown. Here immunoSEQ multiplex PCR was the method, and the copy in TCRdb shows in-frame clones only, minus some. The table has about 220,000 clones, about 93% seen once. Study-level results: A mostly white British donor set with more females was recruited, and clonal diversity was possibly underestimated. Baseline serology detected seropositivity in only 6 or 7 AZD1222 recipients. Every sample of the repertoires postdated the peak T cell response.

The CDR3 consists of 14 residues. Germline CDR1 is SGHDN and CDR2 is FVKESK. Trimming pared 3 bases from V and 2 bases from J, leaving 10 bases between. The source material was peripheral blood, sampled on day 0 of MenACWY control vaccination. This TCR derives from an adult in good health. The chain has TRBV14 and TRBJ1-1; D is possibly TRBD1 (5 bases). CDR3: CASSQWGGNTEAFF. The CDR3 nucleotides read TGTGCCAGCAGCCAGTGGGGGGGAAACACTGAAGCTTTCTTT.